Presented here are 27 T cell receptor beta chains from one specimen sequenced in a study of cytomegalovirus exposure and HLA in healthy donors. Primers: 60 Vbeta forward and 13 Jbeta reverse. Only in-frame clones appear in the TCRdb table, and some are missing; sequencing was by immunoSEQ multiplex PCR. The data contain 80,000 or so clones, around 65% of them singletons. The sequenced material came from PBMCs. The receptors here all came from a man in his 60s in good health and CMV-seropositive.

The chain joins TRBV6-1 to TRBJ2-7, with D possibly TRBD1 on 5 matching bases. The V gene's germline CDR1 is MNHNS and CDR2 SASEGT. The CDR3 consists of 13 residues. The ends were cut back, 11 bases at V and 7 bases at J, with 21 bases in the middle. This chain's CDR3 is CAEAAGILREQYF. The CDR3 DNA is TGTGCCGAGGCGGCAGGGATACTTAGGGAGCAGTACTTC.

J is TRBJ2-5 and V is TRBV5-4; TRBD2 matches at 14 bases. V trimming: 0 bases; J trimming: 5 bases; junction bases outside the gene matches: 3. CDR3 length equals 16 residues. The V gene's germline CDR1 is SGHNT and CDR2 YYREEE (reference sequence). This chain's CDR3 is CASSLATSGRAETQYF. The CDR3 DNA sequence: TGTGCCAGCAGCTTGGCGACTAGCGGGAGGGCGGAGACCCAGTACTTC.

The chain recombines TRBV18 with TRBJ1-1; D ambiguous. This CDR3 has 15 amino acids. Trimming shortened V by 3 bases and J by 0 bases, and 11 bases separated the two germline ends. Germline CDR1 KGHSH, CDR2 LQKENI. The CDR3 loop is CASSPGGPMNTEAFF. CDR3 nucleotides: TGTGCCAGCTCACCGGGAGGGCCTATGAACACTGAAGCTTTCTTT.

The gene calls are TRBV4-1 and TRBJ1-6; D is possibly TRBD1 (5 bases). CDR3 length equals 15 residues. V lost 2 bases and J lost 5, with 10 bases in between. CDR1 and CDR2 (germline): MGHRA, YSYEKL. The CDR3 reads CASSQFQGDNSPLHF. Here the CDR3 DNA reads TGCGCCAGCAGCCAATTTCAGGGCGATAATTCACCCCTCCACTTT.

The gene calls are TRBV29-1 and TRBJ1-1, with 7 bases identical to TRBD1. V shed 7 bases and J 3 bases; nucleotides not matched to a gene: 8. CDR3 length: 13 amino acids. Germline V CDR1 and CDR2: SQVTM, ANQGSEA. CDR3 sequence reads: CSASGTAYTEAFF. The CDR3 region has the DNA TGCAGCGCTTCCGGGACAGCATACACTGAAGCTTTCTTT.

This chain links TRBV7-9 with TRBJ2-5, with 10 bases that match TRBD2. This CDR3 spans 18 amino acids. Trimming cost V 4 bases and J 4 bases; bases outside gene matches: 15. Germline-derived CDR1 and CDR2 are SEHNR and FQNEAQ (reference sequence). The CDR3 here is CASSSSLTGGLAIETQYF. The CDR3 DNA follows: TGTGCCAGCAGCTCCAGCTTAACGGGGGGACTAGCGATAGAGACCCAGTACTTC.

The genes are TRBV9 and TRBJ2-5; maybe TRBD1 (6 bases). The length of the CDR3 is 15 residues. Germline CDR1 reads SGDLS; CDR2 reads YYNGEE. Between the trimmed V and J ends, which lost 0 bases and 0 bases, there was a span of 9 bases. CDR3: CASSVAWDNQETQYF. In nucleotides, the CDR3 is TGTGCCAGCAGCGTAGCTTGGGACAACCAAGAGACCCAGTACTTC.

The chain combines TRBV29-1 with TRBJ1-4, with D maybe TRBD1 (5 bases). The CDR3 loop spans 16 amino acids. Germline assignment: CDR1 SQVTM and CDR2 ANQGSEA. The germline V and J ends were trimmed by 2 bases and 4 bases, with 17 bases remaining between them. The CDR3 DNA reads TGCAGCGTTGAAACAGGACAAGGGAACATTAATGAAAAACTGTTTTTT. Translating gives CSVETGQGNINEKLFF.

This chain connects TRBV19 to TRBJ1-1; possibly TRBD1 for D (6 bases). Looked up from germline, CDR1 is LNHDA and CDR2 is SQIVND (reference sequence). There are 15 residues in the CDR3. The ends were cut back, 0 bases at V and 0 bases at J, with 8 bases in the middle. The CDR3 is CASSIEQGMNTEAFF. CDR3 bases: TGTGCCAGTAGTATAGAACAGGGAATGAACACTGAAGCTTTCTTT. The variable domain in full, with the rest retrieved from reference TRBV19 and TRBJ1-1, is DGGITQSPKYLFRKEGQNVTLSCEQNLNHDAMYWYRQDPGQGLRLIYYSQIVNDFQKGDIAEGYSVSREKKESFPLTVTSAQKNPTAFYLCASSIEQGMNTEAFFGQGTRLTVV.

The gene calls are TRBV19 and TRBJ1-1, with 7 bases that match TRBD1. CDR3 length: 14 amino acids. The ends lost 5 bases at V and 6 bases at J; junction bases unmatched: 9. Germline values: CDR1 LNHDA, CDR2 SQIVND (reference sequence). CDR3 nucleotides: TGTGCCAGTAGTCCCGACAGGGAAGGGGCTGAAGCTTTCTTT. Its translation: CASSPDREGAEAFF.

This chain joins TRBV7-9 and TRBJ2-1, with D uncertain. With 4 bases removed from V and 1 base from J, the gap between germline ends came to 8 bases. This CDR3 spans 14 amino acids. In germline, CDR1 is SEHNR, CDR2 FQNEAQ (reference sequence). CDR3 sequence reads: CASSSDGSYNEQFF. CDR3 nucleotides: TGTGCCAGCAGCTCCGACGGGTCCTACAATGAGCAGTTCTTC. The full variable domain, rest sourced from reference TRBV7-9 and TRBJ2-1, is DTGVSQNPRHKITKRGQNVTFRCDPISEHNRLYWYRQTLGQGPEFLTYFQNEAQLEKSRLLSDRFSAERPKGSFSTLEIQRTEQGDSAMYLCASSSDGSYNEQFFGPGTRLTVL.

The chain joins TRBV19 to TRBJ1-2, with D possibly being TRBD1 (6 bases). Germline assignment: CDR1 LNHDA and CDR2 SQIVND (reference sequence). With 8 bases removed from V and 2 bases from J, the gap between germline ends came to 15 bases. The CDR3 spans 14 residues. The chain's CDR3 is CASSLVGTNYGYTF. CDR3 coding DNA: TGTGCCAGTTCCCTCGTTGGGACAAACTATGGCTACACCTTC.

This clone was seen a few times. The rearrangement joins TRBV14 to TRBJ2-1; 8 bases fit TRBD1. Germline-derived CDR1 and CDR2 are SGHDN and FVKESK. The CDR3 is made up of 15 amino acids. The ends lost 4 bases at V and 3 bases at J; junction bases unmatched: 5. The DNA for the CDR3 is TGTGCCAGCAGCCCCTCGGACAGGGACTACAATGAGCAGTTCTTC. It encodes CASSPSDRDYNEQFF.

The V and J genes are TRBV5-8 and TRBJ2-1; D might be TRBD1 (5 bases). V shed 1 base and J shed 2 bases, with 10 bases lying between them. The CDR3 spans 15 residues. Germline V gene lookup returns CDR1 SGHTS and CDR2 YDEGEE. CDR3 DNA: TGTGCCAGCAGCTTGTTCGCAGGGCCCTACAATGAGCAGTTCTTC. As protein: CASSLFAGPYNEQFF.

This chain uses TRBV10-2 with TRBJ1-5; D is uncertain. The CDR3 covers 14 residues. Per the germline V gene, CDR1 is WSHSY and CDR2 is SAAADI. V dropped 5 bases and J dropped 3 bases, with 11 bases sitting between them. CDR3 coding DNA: TGCGCCAGCAGTCCCCAGAACCTCAATCAGCCCCAGCATTTT. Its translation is CASSPQNLNQPQHF.

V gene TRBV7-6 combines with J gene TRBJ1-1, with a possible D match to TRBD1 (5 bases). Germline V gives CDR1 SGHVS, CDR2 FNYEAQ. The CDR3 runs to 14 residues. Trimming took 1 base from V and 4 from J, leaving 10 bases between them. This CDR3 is CASSLGGTGTEAFF. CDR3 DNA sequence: TGTGCCAGCAGCTTAGGGGGCACGGGCACTGAAGCTTTCTTT.

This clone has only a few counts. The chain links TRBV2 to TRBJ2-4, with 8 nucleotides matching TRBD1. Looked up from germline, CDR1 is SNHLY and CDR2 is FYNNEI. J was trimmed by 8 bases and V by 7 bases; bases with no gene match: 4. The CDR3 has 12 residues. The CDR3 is CASMQGADIQYF. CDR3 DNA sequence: TGTGCCAGCATGCAGGGGGCCGACATTCAGTACTTC. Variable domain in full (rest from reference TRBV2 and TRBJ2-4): EPEVTQTPSHQVTQMGQEVILRCVPISNHLYFYWYRQILGQKVEFLVSFYNNEISEKSEIFDDQFSVERPDGSNFTLKIRSTKLEDSAMYFCASMQGADIQYFGAGTRLSVL.

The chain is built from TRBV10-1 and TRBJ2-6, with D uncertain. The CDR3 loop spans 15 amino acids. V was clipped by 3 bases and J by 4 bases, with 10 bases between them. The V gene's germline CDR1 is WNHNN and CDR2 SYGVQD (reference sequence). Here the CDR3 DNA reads TGCGCCAGCAGTGACCCCGGGTCAGGGGCCAACGTCCTGACTTTC. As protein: CASSDPGSGANVLTF.

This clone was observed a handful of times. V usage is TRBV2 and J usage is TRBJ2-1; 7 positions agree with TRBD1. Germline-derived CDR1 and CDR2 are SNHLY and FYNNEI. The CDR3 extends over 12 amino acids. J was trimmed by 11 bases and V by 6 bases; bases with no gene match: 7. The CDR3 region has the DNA TGTGCCAGCAGGCCCGGGACAGCCAAGCAGTTCTTC. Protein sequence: CASRPGTAKQFF.

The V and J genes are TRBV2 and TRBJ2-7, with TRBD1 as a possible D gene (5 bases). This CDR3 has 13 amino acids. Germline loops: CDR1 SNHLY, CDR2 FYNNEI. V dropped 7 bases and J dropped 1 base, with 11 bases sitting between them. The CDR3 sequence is CASNLDTSYEQYF. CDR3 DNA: TGTGCCAGCAATCTGGACACGTCCTACGAGCAGTACTTC.

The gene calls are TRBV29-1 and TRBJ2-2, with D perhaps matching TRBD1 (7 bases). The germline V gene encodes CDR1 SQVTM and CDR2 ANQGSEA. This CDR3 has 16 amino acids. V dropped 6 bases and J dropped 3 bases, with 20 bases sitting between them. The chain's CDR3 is CSVTPQGGKHTGELFF. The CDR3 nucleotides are TGCAGCGTCACCCCCCAGGGGGGAAAACACACCGGGGAGCTGTTTTTT.

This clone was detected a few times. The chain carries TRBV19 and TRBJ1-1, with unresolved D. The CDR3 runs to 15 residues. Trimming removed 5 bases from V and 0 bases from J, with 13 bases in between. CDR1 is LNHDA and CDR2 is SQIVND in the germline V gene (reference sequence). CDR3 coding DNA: TGTGCCAGTAGTGGAGCGGGCCGGATGAACACTGAAGCTTTCTTT. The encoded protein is CASSGAGRMNTEAFF.

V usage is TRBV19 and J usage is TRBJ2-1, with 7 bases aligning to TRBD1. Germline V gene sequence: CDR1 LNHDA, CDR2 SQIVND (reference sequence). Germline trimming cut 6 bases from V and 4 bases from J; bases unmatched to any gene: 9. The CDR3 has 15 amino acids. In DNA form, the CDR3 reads TGTGCCAGTAGACAAACAGGGGAAGGTTACAATGAGCAGTTCTTC. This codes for CASRQTGEGYNEQFF.

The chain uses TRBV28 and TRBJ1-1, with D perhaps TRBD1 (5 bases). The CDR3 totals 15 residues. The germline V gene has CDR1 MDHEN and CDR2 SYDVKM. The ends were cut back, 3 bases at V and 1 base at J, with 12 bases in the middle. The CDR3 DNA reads TGTGCCAGCAGTTTGGGGGGTATGAGGAACACTGAAGCTTTCTTT. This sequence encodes CASSLGGMRNTEAFF.

Here the CDR3 reads CASSLQGAEGYGYTF. The CDR3 DNA is TGTGCCAGCAGTTTACAGGGGGCGGAGGGCTATGGCTACACCTTC. The chain recombines TRBV6-6 with TRBJ1-2, with 9 nucleotides matching TRBD1. The CDR3 is 15 amino acids. Germline CDR1 reads MNHNY; CDR2 reads SVGAGI (reference sequence). Unmatched junction bases numbered 7, after V lost 4 bases and J lost 4 bases.

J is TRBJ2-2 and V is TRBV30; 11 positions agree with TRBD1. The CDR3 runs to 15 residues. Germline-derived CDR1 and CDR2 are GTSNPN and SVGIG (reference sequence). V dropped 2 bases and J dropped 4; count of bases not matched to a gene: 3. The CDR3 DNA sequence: TGTGCCTGGAGTATCGGGACAGGGGGCACCGGGGAGCTGTTTTTT. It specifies CAWSIGTGGTGELFF.

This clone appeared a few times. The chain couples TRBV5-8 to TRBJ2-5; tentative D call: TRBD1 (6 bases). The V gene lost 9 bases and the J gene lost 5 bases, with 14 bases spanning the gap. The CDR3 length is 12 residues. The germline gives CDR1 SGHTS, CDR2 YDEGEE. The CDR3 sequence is CATTTGRETQYF. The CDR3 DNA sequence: TGTGCCACCACGACAGGTCGGGAGACCCAGTACTTC. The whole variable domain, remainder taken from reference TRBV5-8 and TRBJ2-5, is EAGVTQSPTHLIKTRGQQATLRCSPISGHTSVYWYQQALGLGLQFLLWYDEGEERNRGNFPPRFSGRQFPNYSSELNVNALELEDSALYLCATTTGRETQYFGPGTRLLVL.